The 17 T cell receptor beta chains given below trace back to one sample, sequenced in a study of beta chain features in type 1 diabetes. Every bit of the isolated RNA underwent reverse transcription, so sequencing read expressed TCRB transcripts. Sequencing used immunoSEQ multiplex PCR; TCRdb keeps in-frame clones, though not all of them. The data contain 430,000 or so clones, 11% of them singletons. Specimen: naive CD4+ T cells from blood. These receptors were taken from a woman between 18 and 30 years old in good health.

The chain uses TRBV7-2 and TRBJ2-3; D call uncertain. The CDR3 totals 16 residues. V was shortened by 1 base and J by 0 bases, with 11 bases between the two germline ends. From germline, CDR1 is SGHTA and CDR2 FQGNSA. As DNA, the CDR3 is TGTGCCAGCAGCTTAGTGGTGACAACTAGCACAGATACGCAGTATTTT. Translating gives CASSLVVTTSTDTQYF.

This chain joins TRBV5-1 and TRBJ1-2; D is uncertain. V lost 4 bases and J lost 0, with 7 bases in between. Germline V gene sequence: CDR1 SGHRS, CDR2 YFSETQ. CDR3 size: 13 residues. This chain's CDR3 is CASSQMPNYGYTF. DNA for the CDR3: TGCGCCAGCAGCCAAATGCCTAACTATGGCTACACCTTC.

This clone has just a few counts. This chain links TRBV18 with TRBJ1-2; D is uncertain. The CDR3 consists of 15 residues. Trimming pared 0 bases from V and 4 bases from J, leaving 12 bases between. Per the germline V gene, CDR1 is KGHSH and CDR2 is LQKENI. CDR3 in DNA: TGTGCCAGCTCACCACCGGAGCGGCAAGCCTATGGCTACACCTTC. Residues: CASSPPERQAYGYTF.

This clone showed up just a few times. The rearrangement joins TRBV4-1 to TRBJ1-1; D is unresolved. The CDR3 covers 14 residues. Per the germline V gene, CDR1 is MGHRA and CDR2 is YSYEKL. The ends were cut back, 3 bases at V and 2 bases at J, with 10 bases in the middle. CDR3 loop: CASSQWLINTEAFF. The CDR3 coding sequence is TGCGCCAGCAGCCAGTGGCTGATAAACACTGAAGCTTTCTTT.

This clone has a handful of counts. As DNA, the CDR3 is TGCGCCAGCAGCCAAGATGGGTCGGGCAGCCAAAACATTCAGTACTTC. Amino acid sequence: CASSQDGSGSQNIQYF. The V gene is TRBV4-1, the J gene TRBJ2-4, with D unclear. Germline CDR1 reads MGHRA; CDR2 reads YSYEKL. V was pared by 0 bases and J by 5 bases, with 14 bases between. The CDR3 spans 16 residues.

The sample holds a few counts of this clone. This sequence joins TRBV7-9 and TRBJ2-1; 10 bases match TRBD2. CDR1 and CDR2 (germline): SEHNR, FQNEAQ (reference sequence). The CDR3 covers 16 residues. The trim removed 0 bases at V and 8 bases at J, leaving 7 bases unmatched. This chain's CDR3 is CASSLALLAGADEQFF. The CDR3, as DNA: TGTGCCAGCAGCTTAGCGCTGCTAGCGGGAGCGGATGAGCAGTTCTTC.

The chain employs TRBV4-3 and TRBJ2-2; D is possibly TRBD1 or TRBD2 (6 bases each). V was pared by 3 bases and J by 0 bases, with 14 bases between. From germline, CDR1 is LGHNA and CDR2 YSLEER. CDR3 size: 17 residues. In DNA, the CDR3 is TGCGCCAGCAGCCACCCGTGGGGGGCTTCGAACACCGGGGAGCTGTTTTTT. As protein: CASSHPWGASNTGELFF.

The CDR3 DNA sequence: TGTGCCAGCCGCCTATACGATGAGCAGTTCTTC. It codes for CASRLYDEQFF. V gene TRBV28 combines with J gene TRBJ2-1; D gene ambiguous. Germline V gives CDR1 MDHEN, CDR2 SYDVKM. The V end was cut by 8 bases, the J end by 8 bases, with 10 bases between. There are 11 residues in the CDR3.

CDR3 nucleotides: TGTGCCAGCTCACCTAAGGGAAGACAGTCCCAGGGCTGGTTCTTC. Its protein is CASSPKGRQSQGWFF. The gene calls are TRBV18 and TRBJ2-1; tentatively, D is TRBD1 (5 bases). Trimming shortened V by 3 bases and J by 15 bases, and 24 bases separated the two germline ends. CDR1 is KGHSH and CDR2 is LQKENI in the germline V gene. The CDR3 extends over 15 amino acids.

In its sample, this clone was seen a few times. The J gene is TRBJ2-5, the V gene TRBV7-9; 10 bases line up with TRBD1. V lost 3 bases to trimming and J lost 5 bases; unmatched junction nucleotides: 9. CDR3 length: 16 amino acids. The germline V gene encodes CDR1 SEHNR and CDR2 FQNEAQ (reference sequence). The CDR3 DNA reads TGTGCCAGCAGCTTGCCTCCGGGACAGGGGAGGGAGACCCAGTACTTC. Translation: CASSLPPGQGRETQYF.

This clone was seen only a few times. The chain joins TRBV29-1 to TRBJ1-1; D is unresolved. Germline CDR1 and CDR2: SQVTM and ANQGSEA. The CDR3 is 13 residues long. The V gene lost 7 bases and the J gene lost 2 bases, with 14 bases spanning the gap. The CDR3, as DNA: TGCAGCGCCTCAGATCGGCGCAACACTGAAGCTTTCTTT. Translated: CSASDRRNTEAFF.

J is TRBJ2-7 and V is TRBV9; D gene uncertain. Germline CDR1 SGDLS, CDR2 YYNGEE. The CDR3 totals 12 residues. V was pared by 3 bases and J by 6 bases, with 10 bases between. CDR3 nucleotide sequence: TGTGCCAGCAGCGAGATAGGTGGCGAGCAGTACTTC. Translating it yields CASSEIGGEQYF.

The rearrangement links TRBV5-1 to TRBJ2-5, with 8 bases that match TRBD1. V gave up 7 bases and J gave up 2 bases; unmatched junction bases: 10. Germline CDR1 and CDR2: SGHRS and YFSETQ. This CDR3 comprises 15 residues. Here the CDR3 reads CASDYSGTGQETQYF. DNA of the CDR3: TGCGCCAGCGACTACTCCGGGACAGGACAAGAGACCCAGTACTTC.

The sample holds a few counts of this clone. The rearrangement uses TRBV6-1 and TRBJ2-7, with 12 bases identical to TRBD2. Germline V gene sequence: CDR1 MNHNS, CDR2 SASEGT. The V gene end was trimmed by 5 bases and the J gene end by 2 bases; junction bases not matched to a gene: 1. This CDR3 contains 14 residues. The CDR3 bases are TGTGCCAGCAGTCGGACTAGCGGGACCTACGAGCAGTACTTC. Its translation: CASSRTSGTYEQYF.

This clone was seen only a few times. This rearrangement joins TRBV7-2 to TRBJ2-7; D possibly corresponds to TRBD2 (5 bases). Germline values: CDR1 SGHTA, CDR2 FQGNSA. V was cut by 8 bases and J by 4 bases, with 15 bases left in between. The CDR3 is 13 amino acids. CDR3 residues: CASRYGVSYEQYF. The CDR3 bases are TGTGCCAGCCGCTACGGGGTTAGTTACGAGCAGTACTTC.

The V and J genes are TRBV7-9 and TRBJ1-4, with 8 bases fitting TRBD1. The CDR3 contains 14 residues. With V trimmed by 3 bases and J by 7 bases, 4 bases remained unmatched. Per the germline V gene, CDR1 is SEHNR and CDR2 is FQNEAQ (reference sequence). CDR3 sequence (DNA): TGTGCCAGCAGCTTGACAGGGGTGGGTGAAAAACTGTTTTTT. Translated, it gives CASSLTGVGEKLFF.

V gene TRBV29-1 combines with J gene TRBJ2-4, with D perhaps matching TRBD2 (6 bases). Germline V gene sequence: CDR1 SQVTM, CDR2 ANQGSEA. The ends were cut back, 7 bases at V and 6 bases at J, with 19 bases in the middle. The CDR3 contains 14 residues. This CDR3 reads CSAGGRGARNIQYF. CDR3 nucleotide sequence: TGCAGCGCTGGAGGACGCGGGGCGAGAAACATTCAGTACTTC. The complete variable domain, with remaining parts taken from reference TRBV29-1 and TRBJ2-4, reads SAVISQKPSRDICQRGTSLTIQCQVDSQVTMMFWYRQQPGQSLTLIATANQGSEATYESGFVIDKFPISRPNLTFSTLTVSNMSPEDSSIYLCSAGGRGARNIQYFGAGTRLSVL.